The entry below gives a single TCR beta chain sequence along with its context. The junction departs from germline at one end; a sequencing error may be responsible. TCRdb used MiXCR to reprocess the 5' RACE reads, holding one entry per CDR3 protein. This table holds tens of thousands of distinct CDR3 sequences, about 28% found once. The source material was naive CD4+ T cells sorted from blood. Sample subset: naive CD4+ T cells, CD4+CD45RA+CD25-. This TCR was recovered from a female donor with breast cancer.

The CDR3 DNA reads TGTGCCAGCAGAGAAGGGATTATAGCGGGTAGCGGGGTCAATGAGCAGTTTTTT. Its protein product is CASREGIIAGSGVNEQFF. This chain uses TRBV6-2 or TRBV6-3 with TRBJ2-2; 8 bases are a match to TRBD2. CDR3 length: 18 amino acids. Per germline, CDR1 MNHEY and CDR2 SVGEGT.